The present entry profiles one T cell receptor beta chain with its context. What it recognizes is unknown. This sample was taken from a study of shared clonotypes between healthy human individuals. V was clipped by 5 bases and J by 2 bases; unmatched bases: 10. Germline CDR1 and CDR2: SEHNR and FQNEAQ (reference sequence). This CDR3 is built from 16 residues. CD45RO-negative cells were positively selected for CCR7, leaving out terminally differentiated effector memory CD45RA+ cells. Healthy HIV-negative adults without recent acute infections or vaccinations served as donors. Every one of the donors was a Caucasian adult that lived in Nashville, Tennessee. Study-level points and caveats: The naive CD4 repertoires of a few donors were compared, and 5% to 6.5% of clonotypes were shared.

Per the original data handling: ImmunoSEQ output held junction-only sequences without quality scores, so filtering differed. The method was immunoSEQ multiplex PCR; TCRdb's version includes in-frame clones alone and lacks a portion of them. That table furnishes V, J and clone size, whereas the DNA furnished D and trimming. The sample includes millions of clones, about 95% of them seen just once. The sequenced material came from naive CD8+ T cells sorted from blood. The TCR originated in a man between 18 and 29 years old in good health. The chain combines TRBV7-9 with TRBJ1-2, with TRBD1 matching over 8 bases. CDR3 in amino acids: CASSHTPGGGNYGYTF. CDR3 sequence (DNA): TGTGCCAGCAGCCATACCCCAGGGGGCGGGAACTATGGCTACACCTTC.